This TCR beta chain was sequenced in a study of regulatory T cells in long-lasting Graves disease. After removal of 4 bases from V and 1 base from J, the junction contained 10 bases not matched to a gene. The length of the CDR3 is 17 residues. Germline lookup yields CDR1 SGHRS and CDR2 YFSETQ. This clonotype was counted a few times. Time point of the sample: newly diagnosed GD, antithyroid drugs for less than 3 months. RNA extracted from PBMCs served as the sequencing template. Both iRepertoire HTBI primers and Arm-PCR of CDR3 regions were used to build the TCR beta libraries. In TCRdb, the multiplex PCR reads were re-called with MiXCR into one record per CDR3 protein. The sample lists 580,000 or so distinct CDR3 sequences, about 16% occurring once. The sample was also linked to a second study, of T cells in Graves' hyperthyroidism and ophthalmopathy.

This specimen consisted of peripheral blood mononuclear cells (PBMCs), obtained at new diagnosis, from a patient treated with antithyroid drugs. The receptor was isolated from a man aged 18 to 29 with Graves disease. The V gene is TRBV5-1, the J gene TRBJ1-1; TRBD1 matches 10 bases. The CDR3 nucleotides read TGCGCCAGCAGCGGGACAGGGGTGTTCCGCTCGAACACTGAAGCTTTCTTT. Translated, it gives CASSGTGVFRSNTEAFF. Filled out from reference TRBV5-1 and TRBJ1-1, the complete variable domain reads KAGVTQTPRYLIKTRGQQVTLSCSPISGHRSVSWYQQTPGQGLQFLFEYFSETQRNKGNFPGRFSGRQFSNSRSEMNVSTLELGDSALYLCASSGTGVFRSNTEAFFGQGTRLTVV.